The 4 T cell receptor beta chains reported below all come from one sample, sequenced in a study of blood T cell repertoires in COVID-19. The table came from immunoSEQ multiplex PCR; TCRdb's copy has only in-frame clones and leaves some out. Among fewer than 60,000 clones listed, over 70% were seen once. The sample consisted of peripheral blood. Receptors originate from a human donor with active COVID-19. The donor label of this sample is uncertain.

This chain connects TRBV7-9 to TRBJ2-7, with D possibly TRBD2 on 6 matching bases. Trimming stripped 9 bases from V and 6 bases from J, with 18 bases between. Germline loops: CDR1 SEHNR, CDR2 FQNEAQ (reference sequence). The CDR3 sequence is 13 residues long. CDR3 nucleotides: TGTGCCAGTCTAGGAACGGGAGCATCCGAGCAGTACTTC. Translating gives CASLGTGASEQYF.

V and J are TRBV30 and TRBJ2-4, with 8 bases matching TRBD1. This CDR3 is built from 13 residues. Germline V gene lookup returns CDR1 GTSNPN and CDR2 SVGIG (reference sequence). The junction had 2 bases not matched to a gene; V was cut back by 0 bases and J by 7 bases. The CDR3 protein is CAWSVAGGNIQYF. The CDR3 DNA is TGTGCCTGGAGTGTCGCAGGGGGCAACATTCAGTACTTC.

The chain recombines TRBV19 with TRBJ1-4, with D tentatively TRBD1 (6 bases). V lost 1 base, J lost 5 bases, and 8 bases lay in between. In germline, CDR1 is LNHDA, CDR2 SQIVND (reference sequence). This CDR3 has 14 residues. The DNA for the CDR3 is TGTGCCAGTAGTATAGGGGGGGGCAATGAAAAACTGTTTTTT. Its translation: CASSIGGGNEKLFF.

The chain couples TRBV7-8 to TRBJ2-7, with 12 positions matching TRBD2. The junction had 6 bases not matched to a gene; V was cut back by 5 bases and J by 1 base. This CDR3 contains 16 residues. Germline V gene lookup returns CDR1 SGHVS and CDR2 FQNEAQ. CDR3 in amino acids: CASSLGLAGRSYEQYF. Written as DNA, the CDR3 is TGTGCCAGCAGCCTAGGACTAGCGGGGCGATCCTACGAGCAGTACTTC.